This TCR beta chain derives from a study of T cells in Graves' hyperthyroidism and ophthalmopathy. Findings and caveats of the study: A 13 V-J model separated ophthalmopathy from stable hyperthyroidism. Clonotypes that were expanded in thyroid above 0.001 mostly appeared in blood too.

Comments on this clonotype: The antigen remains undetermined.

Hyperthyroidism of Graves' type that showed no ophthalmopathy progression within 18 months was stable. Hyperthyroidism had been newly diagnosed in patients aged 18 to 65, and its duration was under 2 months. CDR1 SGHRS and CDR2 YFSETQ come from the germline V gene. V shed 3 bases and J 2 bases; nucleotides not matched to a gene: 4. This CDR3 has 16 residues. Amplification yielded TCR beta CDR3 regions, with RNA transcripts as the source. The study used the HTBI primer set for a first-round RT-PCR of the TCR CDR3. TCRdb ran MiXCR on the multiplex PCR reads and lists one entry per CDR3 protein. The repertoire holds hundreds of thousands of distinct CDR3 sequences, with 11% to 15% as singletons.

The chain combines TRBV5-1 with TRBJ2-2; 10 nucleotides line up with TRBD1. This sequence was found in a woman between 35 and 50 years old with Graves' hyperthyroidism. Sequencing used blood. CDR3 sequence reads: CASSWGTGDNTGELFF. CDR3 nucleotides: TGCGCCAGCAGCTGGGGGACAGGGGACAACACCGGGGAGCTGTTTTTT.